The 12 T cell receptor beta chains presented below share a single source sample, sequenced in a study of T cells after yellow fever vaccination. Via MiXCR, TCRdb re-called the 5' RACE reads, giving one row per CDR3 protein. This table has approximately 550,000 distinct CDR3 sequences, less than 20% appearing once. The sample was PBMCs, taken 15 days after the yellow fever booster vaccination. The receptors come from a man aged 25 to 40 who received the YFV17D yellow fever vaccine.

V usage is TRBV15 and J usage is TRBJ1-1; no definite D call. V shed 0 bases and J shed 7 bases, with 9 bases lying between them. Germline values: CDR1 LNHNV, CDR2 YYDKDF (reference sequence). The CDR3 consists of 13 residues. Written as DNA, the CDR3 is TGTGCCACCAGCAGAGATTCGGCCGGTGAAGCTTTCTTT. Residues: CATSRDSAGEAFF.

This clonotype turned up a few times. The chain combines TRBV3-1 with TRBJ2-5; D is unclear. The CDR3 runs 12 residues. The V end was cut by 3 bases, the J end by 4 bases, with 6 bases between. The germline V gene encodes CDR1 LGHDT and CDR2 YNNKEL (reference sequence). CDR3 protein: CASSHLRETQYF. The DNA for the CDR3 is TGTGCCAGCAGCCATCTAAGAGAGACCCAGTACTTC.

V gene TRBV29-1 combines with J gene TRBJ2-2, with D possibly being TRBD1 (6 bases). The V and J ends lost 4 bases and 7 bases respectively, with 13 bases between them. Germline V gives CDR1 SQVTM, CDR2 ANQGSEA. This CDR3 is built from 13 residues. CDR3 protein: CSVVIAGVGELFF. In DNA form, the CDR3 reads TGCAGCGTTGTAATAGCAGGGGTCGGGGAGCTGTTTTTT.

This clonotype was picked up one time. This chain links TRBV29-1 with TRBJ2-1, with no clear D. Germline assignment: CDR1 SQVTM and CDR2 ANQGSEA. Trimming shortened V by 2 bases and J by 3 bases, and 5 bases separated the two germline ends. The CDR3 has 12 amino acids. The CDR3 loop reads CSVEIGYNEQFF. In DNA form, the CDR3 reads TGCAGCGTTGAAATCGGCTACAATGAGCAGTTCTTC.

This clonotype occurred a few times. CDR3 sequence (DNA): TGTGCCAGCAGTGAAGATGGTAGATACAATGAGCAGTTCTTC. Translating gives CASSEDGRYNEQFF. The chain carries TRBV3-1 and TRBJ2-1; D remains unclear. The CDR3 totals 14 residues. V was clipped by 6 bases and J by 4 bases, with 13 bases between them. Germline V gene sequence: CDR1 LGHDT, CDR2 YNNKEL (reference sequence).

This clonotype was recorded once. The CDR3 DNA reads TGCAGCGTGGGAGGCGCAGGGGAGAAGGAGACCCAGTACTTC. Protein: CSVGGAGEKETQYF. V and J are TRBV29-1 and TRBJ2-5; perhaps D is TRBD1 or TRBD2 (6 bases each). CDR3 size: 14 residues. V dropped 6 bases and J dropped 5 bases, with 19 bases sitting between them. Germline V gene sequence: CDR1 SQVTM, CDR2 ANQGSEA.

The chain employs TRBV3-1 and TRBJ2-3; 8 nucleotides align to TRBD2. Losses at the gene ends were 4 bases for V and 0 bases for J; bases not matched to a gene: 12. The CDR3 runs to 18 residues. In germline, CDR1 is LGHDT, CDR2 YNNKEL (reference sequence). The CDR3 reads CASSPTIRLAWSTDTQYF. Written as DNA, the CDR3 is TGTGCCAGCAGCCCAACAATTAGACTAGCGTGGAGCACAGATACGCAGTATTTT.

This clonotype was recorded once. The chain combines TRBV7-2 with TRBJ2-2, with TRBD2 identical over 12 bases. CDR1 is SGHTA and CDR2 is FQGNSA in the germline V gene. The CDR3 has 16 residues. V dropped 1 base and J dropped 5; count of bases not matched to a gene: 2. CDR3 region: CASSLVTSGRTGELFF. CDR3 DNA sequence: TGTGCCAGCAGCTTAGTCACTAGCGGGAGGACCGGGGAGCTGTTTTTT.

This clonotype appeared a few times. The chain employs TRBV20-1 and TRBJ2-5, with no clear D. There are 16 residues in the CDR3. The germline V and J ends were trimmed by 4 bases and 4 bases, with 22 bases remaining between them. Germline-derived CDR1 and CDR2 are DFQATT and SNEGSKA (reference sequence). The chain's CDR3 is CSANPQPPFQRETQYF. CDR3 in DNA: TGCAGTGCTAACCCCCAACCCCCTTTCCAGAGAGAGACCCAGTACTTC.

This clonotype was seen a handful of times. V usage is TRBV2 and J usage is TRBJ2-4, with D possibly matching TRBD2 (5 bases). Germline CDR1 and CDR2: SNHLY and FYNNEI. V shed 2 bases and J shed 2 bases, with 10 bases lying between them. The CDR3 covers 15 residues. The CDR3 loop reads CASSEIGGSKNIQYF. The DNA for the CDR3 is TGTGCCAGCAGTGAAATCGGAGGTTCCAAAAACATTCAGTACTTC. The variable domain in full, completed from reference TRBV2 and TRBJ2-4, reads EPEVTQTPSHQVTQMGQEVILRCVPISNHLYFYWYRQILGQKVEFLVSFYNNEISEKSEIFDDQFSVERPDGSNFTLKIRSTKLEDSAMYFCASSEIGGSKNIQYFGAGTRLSVL.

The chain employs TRBV4-3 and TRBJ2-5; D tentatively reads TRBD1 or TRBD2 (6 bases each). Trimming took off 1 base at V and 3 bases at J, with 9 bases between the two ends. CDR1 LGHNA and CDR2 YSLEER come from the germline V gene. CDR3 length: 14 amino acids. CDR3 bases: TGCGCCAGCAGCCAAGTCGGGGGCGAAGAGACCCAGTACTTC. Translating gives CASSQVGGEETQYF.

In its sample, this clonotype was seen a few times. V is TRBV5-1 and J is TRBJ2-5; D gene ambiguous. Germline V lookup: CDR1 SGHRS, CDR2 YFSETQ. Trimming removed 5 bases from V and 2 bases from J, with 13 bases in between. The CDR3 is 14 residues long. The CDR3 reads CASRFRSAQETQYF. Here the CDR3 DNA reads TGCGCCAGCAGATTTAGGTCTGCACAAGAGACCCAGTACTTC.